The clone carrying this T cell receptor (beta chain) was counted ten times or more. Its antigen is undetermined. RNA transcripts were the template for amplifying TCR beta CDR3 regions. The HTBI primer set was used in a first-round RT-PCR of the TCR CDR3. TCRdb reprocessed the multiplex PCR reads with MiXCR, giving one entry per CDR3 protein. The sample consists of roughly 280,000 distinct CDR3 sequences, approximately 21% of them appearing once. Germline V gene sequence: CDR1 MDHEN, CDR2 SYDVKM. Trimming cost V 2 bases and J 4 bases; bases outside gene matches: 2. CDR3 length: 13 amino acids. This specimen belongs to a study of T cells in Graves' hyperthyroidism and ophthalmopathy. Overall study context: Peripheral blood collection took place at initial diagnosis, before any treatment. Findings of the study overall: Ophthalmopathy was predicted by the model a median of roughly 6.6 months ahead of onset.

Clinicians diagnosed patients from clinical symptoms, serum thyroxine and TRAb, thyroid ultrasound and orbital computed tomography. The TCR originated in a man aged 30-40 years with Graves' ophthalmopathy. The rearrangement uses TRBV28 and TRBJ2-7; 7 nucleotides agree with TRBD1. Sequencing was done on a sample of blood. CDR3 region: CASSLGDRYEQYF. In nucleotides, the CDR3 is TGTGCCAGCAGTTTAGGGGACAGATACGAGCAGTACTTC.